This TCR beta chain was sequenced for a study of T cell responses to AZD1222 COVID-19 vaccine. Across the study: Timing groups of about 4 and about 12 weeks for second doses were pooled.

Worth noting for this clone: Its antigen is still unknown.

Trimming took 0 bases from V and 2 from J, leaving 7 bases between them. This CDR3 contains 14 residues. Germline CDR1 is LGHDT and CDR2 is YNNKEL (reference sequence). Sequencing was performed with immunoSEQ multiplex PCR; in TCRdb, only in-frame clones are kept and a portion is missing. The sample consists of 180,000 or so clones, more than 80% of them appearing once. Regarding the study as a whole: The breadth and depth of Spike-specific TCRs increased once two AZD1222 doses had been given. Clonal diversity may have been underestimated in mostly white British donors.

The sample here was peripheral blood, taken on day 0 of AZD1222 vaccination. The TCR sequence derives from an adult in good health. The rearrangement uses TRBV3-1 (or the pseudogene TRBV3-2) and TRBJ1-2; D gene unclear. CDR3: CASSQERSNYGYTF. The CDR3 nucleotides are TGTGCCAGCAGCCAAGAGAGGTCCAACTATGGCTACACCTTC.